This T cell receptor (beta chain) was recovered during a study of CD8 T cells in Susac syndrome. Study results and limitations: Susac CD8+ cells expanded clonally the most in TEMRA cells and in active patients.

Concerning this clonotype: What it binds is unknown.

With random hexamers, 0.5 to 1 ug RNA was reverse transcribed. Amplification of TCR beta CDR3 across 54 Vbeta and 13 Jbeta was performed with immunoSEQ multiplex PCR. One entry per CDR3 protein results from TCRdb running MiXCR on the immunoSEQ multiplex PCR reads. Of 95,000 to 150,000 distinct CDR3 sequences detected, about 93% appear once; the ten largest clones hold around 0.27%. The CDR3 loop spans 11 amino acids. With 3 bases removed from V and 7 bases from J, the gap between germline ends came to 6 bases. Germline V gene sequence: CDR1 SEHNR, CDR2 FQNEAQ (reference sequence). The sequenced sample consisted of CD8+ T cells from PBMCs. This TCR was sampled from a human donor with Susac syndrome. The rearrangement links TRBV7-9 to TRBJ1-2; D is undetermined. The CDR3 DNA reads as TGTGCCAGCAGCTTTGGGGTTGGCTACACCTTC. It specifies CASSFGVGYTF.